These 18 T cell receptor beta chains share one sample of origin, sequenced in a study of control samples from healthy donors and cancer patients. The data were produced by immunoSEQ multiplex PCR, yet TCRdb's version contains in-frame clones alone and is incomplete. The sample has about 140,000 clones, around 94% seen once. The sequencing input was blood. Every receptor here comes from a man aged 35-49 years in good health.

This clone appeared once. V gene TRBV10-2 combines with J gene TRBJ1-5; the D is unclear. Germline assignment: CDR1 WSHSY and CDR2 SAAADI. V was clipped by 2 bases and J by 1 base, with 6 bases between them. The CDR3 is 14 amino acids. The CDR3 sequence is CASSEEGSNQPQHF. DNA for the CDR3: TGCGCCAGCAGTGAGGAGGGCAGCAATCAGCCCCAGCATTTT.

The V and J genes are TRBV12-3 or TRBV12-4 and TRBJ2-1; D may match TRBD1 or TRBD2 (6 bases each). The V and J ends lost 3 bases and 5 bases respectively, with 8 bases between them. The CDR3 length is 13 residues. For the CDR3, the DNA is TGTGCCAGCAGTTTGGGGGGCGACAATGAGCAGTTCTTC. Protein: CASSLGGDNEQFF.

V and J are TRBV12-3 or TRBV12-4 and TRBJ2-3, with unresolved D. This CDR3 contains 13 residues. Trimming cost V 5 bases and J 3 bases, with 9 bases left between them. CDR3 nucleotide sequence: TGTGCCAGCAGTCAGACCCCAACAGATACGCAGTATTTT. Protein product: CASSQTPTDTQYF.

The chain carries TRBV4-1 and TRBJ2-7; D unresolved. V lost 1 base, J lost 1 base, and 8 bases lay in between. The CDR3 has 14 residues. Germline V gives CDR1 MGHRA, CDR2 YSYEKL. CDR3 sequence (DNA): TGCGCCAGCAGCCAAGGAGGTCAGTCCTACGAGCAGTACTTC. Its protein product is CASSQGGQSYEQYF.

This chain links TRBV5-6 with TRBJ2-5; D is uncertain. Germline V gene data show CDR1 as SGHDT and CDR2 as YYEEEE. V shed 2 bases and J shed 3 bases, with 2 bases lying between them. The CDR3 runs to 11 residues. CDR3 sequence reads: CASSFEETQYF. The CDR3 DNA sequence: TGTGCCAGCAGCTTCGAAGAGACCCAGTACTTC. Full variable domain (rest looked up from reference TRBV5-6 and TRBJ2-5): DAGVTQSPTHLIKTRGQQVTLRCSPKSGHDTVSWYQQALGQGPQFIFQYYEEEERQRGNFPDRFSGHQFPNYSSELNVNALLLGDSALYLCASSFEETQYFGPGTRLLVL.

The rearrangement uses TRBV7-9 and TRBJ2-2, with TRBD1 matching 8 bases. CDR3 length: 17 amino acids. V gave up 5 bases and J gave up 5 bases; unmatched junction bases: 13. Looked up from germline, CDR1 is SEHNR and CDR2 is FQNEAQ (reference sequence). CDR3 amino acids: CASSRSRTGWGTGELFF. Here the CDR3 DNA reads TGTGCCAGCAGCCGATCCCGGACAGGGTGGGGAACCGGGGAGCTGTTTTTT.

The chain recombines TRBV6-5 with TRBJ2-5, with D tentatively TRBD1 or TRBD2 (5 bases each). The CDR3 has 15 residues. Germline V gene data show CDR1 as MNHEY and CDR2 as SVGAGI. V lost 6 bases and J 1 base, leaving 15 bases between the germline ends. Written as DNA, the CDR3 is TGTGCCAGCAGAAAAATTCCGGGACCCCAAGAGACCCAGTACTTC. Translated, it gives CASRKIPGPQETQYF.

The chain joins TRBV15 to TRBJ2-2; 8 nucleotides agree with TRBD2. J gave up 4 bases and V 5 bases, and 15 bases lay outside the gene matches. The CDR3 runs 18 residues. Germline CDR1 is LNHNV and CDR2 is YYDKDF (reference sequence). CDR3 protein: CATSAEGVGGGRTGELFF. The CDR3 region has the DNA TGTGCCACCAGCGCAGAGGGCGTTGGCGGGGGGCGCACCGGGGAGCTGTTTTTT. The whole variable domain, remainder taken from reference TRBV15 and TRBJ2-2, is DAMVIQNPRYQVTQFGKPVTLSCSQTLNHNVMYWYQQKSSQAPKLLFHYYDKDFNNEADTPDNFQSRRPNTSFCFLDIRSPGLGDTAMYLCATSAEGVGGGRTGELFFGEGSRLTVL.

The sample holds one count of this clone. The rearrangement links TRBV7-9 to TRBJ1-5; 11 nucleotides align to TRBD1. The junction had 10 bases not matched to a gene; V was cut back by 6 bases and J by 6 bases. The CDR3 length is 16 residues. CDR1 SEHNR and CDR2 FQNEAQ come from the germline V gene (reference sequence). CDR3 loop: CASSSPDRGLGQPQHF. In DNA, the CDR3 is TGTGCCAGCAGTTCCCCGGACAGGGGGCTGGGTCAGCCCCAGCATTTT.

The chain couples TRBV29-1 to TRBJ2-7; 8 positions match TRBD1. V trimming: 5 bases; J trimming: 5 bases; junction bases outside the gene matches: 8. In germline, CDR1 is SQVTM, CDR2 ANQGSEA. This CDR3 is 13 amino acids long. The CDR3 bases are TGCAGCGTTCTCCGGGACAGGTATAACGAGCAGTACTTC. It translates to CSVLRDRYNEQYF.

V gene TRBV2 combines with J gene TRBJ1-1, with D possibly matching TRBD1 (5 bases). Germline V gene lookup returns CDR1 SNHLY and CDR2 FYNNEI. The CDR3 length is 16 residues. The V and J ends lost 0 bases and 1 base respectively, with 12 bases between them. In DNA, the CDR3 is TGTGCCAGCAGTGAAGCGCTTGGCAGGGAGAACACTGAAGCTTTCTTT. This codes for CASSEALGRENTEAFF.

This clone was seen only once. V and J are TRBV6-2 or TRBV6-3 and TRBJ2-3; 9 bases agree with TRBD2. CDR3 length: 14 residues. Trimming took 3 bases from V and 7 from J; bases not matched to a gene: 5. Germline CDR1 reads MNHEY; CDR2 reads SVGEGT. The CDR3 region is CASSYGSGGNTQYF. Written as DNA, the CDR3 is TGTGCCAGCAGTTATGGGAGCGGGGGGAATACGCAGTATTTT.

This chain uses TRBV24-1 with TRBJ1-2; the D is unclear. Trimming cost V 7 bases and J 7 bases, with 9 bases left between them. The germline CDR1 and CDR2 sequences are KGHDR and SFDVKD. The CDR3 contains 11 residues. This CDR3 is CATSSRSGYTF. CDR3 coding DNA: TGTGCCACCAGCTCGAGAAGTGGCTACACCTTC.

The chain has TRBV3-1 (or the pseudogene TRBV3-2) and TRBJ2-7; D uncertain. The CDR3 has 13 amino acids. CDR1 is LGHDT and CDR2 is YNNKEL in the germline V gene (reference sequence). The V and J ends lost 0 bases and 6 bases respectively, with 9 bases between them. CDR3 bases: TGTGCCAGCAGCCAAGAAGGATTTTCCGAGCAGTACTTC. This gives the protein CASSQEGFSEQYF.

The chain is built from TRBV19 and TRBJ1-1; D is unclear. The CDR3 is 13 amino acids. V gave up 0 bases and J gave up 8 bases, with 10 bases separating them. From germline, CDR1 is LNHDA and CDR2 SQIVND (reference sequence). Here the CDR3 reads CASSIDLGNEAFF. CDR3 coding DNA: TGTGCCAGTAGTATAGATCTGGGGAACGAAGCTTTCTTT.

The chain uses TRBV10-3 and TRBJ1-4; 10 bases line up with TRBD1. The germline gives CDR1 ENHRY, CDR2 SYGVKD. This CDR3 has 16 amino acids. The trim removed 3 bases at V and 6 bases at J, leaving 7 bases unmatched. The CDR3 DNA follows: TGTGCCATCAGTGATAACACCGGGACAGGGGATGAAAAACTGTTTTTT. This codes for CAISDNTGTGDEKLFF.

In this sample, this clone turned up once. The V and J genes are TRBV9 and TRBJ1-1; no definite D call. Germline V CDR1 and CDR2: SGDLS, YYNGEE. The ends were cut back, 3 bases at V and 1 base at J, with 16 bases in the middle. CDR3 size: 16 residues. CDR3 protein: CASSAIGAGANTEAFF. DNA of the CDR3: TGTGCCAGCAGCGCCATTGGTGCGGGTGCGAACACTGAAGCTTTCTTT.

The chain recombines TRBV9 with TRBJ2-7; 10 positions match TRBD2. Germline CDR1 and CDR2: SGDLS and YYNGEE. The CDR3 extends over 15 amino acids. V was clipped by 0 bases and J by 7 bases; unmatched bases: 7. The CDR3 protein is CASSVASGRAGEQYF. CDR3 in DNA: TGTGCCAGCAGCGTAGCAAGCGGGAGGGCCGGGGAGCAGTACTTC.